This passage covers 15 T cell receptor beta chains from one sample sequenced in a study of type 1 regulatory T cells. Their recognized antigens are unknown. TCRdb reanalysed the reads using MiXCR and keeps one entry per CDR3 protein. This sample has about 62,000 distinct CDR3 sequences, with 60% to 80% found just once. Material for sequencing was cultured non-Tr1 T cells, either the whole culture or a sorted T cell fraction (not recorded which). The source is a human donor in good health.

This clonotype turned up a few times. The DNA of the CDR3 is TGTGCCACCGACTCCGCATCCCGGGGCGTCCTCACAGATACGCAGTATTTT. Translating gives CATDSASRGVLTDTQYF. V gene TRBV19 combines with J gene TRBJ2-3; D is perhaps TRBD1 or TRBD2 (5 bases each). V lost 10 bases and J 2 bases, leaving 25 bases between the germline ends. Germline assignment: CDR1 LNHDA and CDR2 SQIVND (reference sequence). This CDR3 is built from 17 residues.

This clonotype was seen only a few times. V is TRBV3-1 and J is TRBJ2-1; 11 bases align to TRBD2. Germline values: CDR1 LGHDT, CDR2 YNNKEL (reference sequence). Trimming at V came to 2 bases and at J to 6 bases, leaving 6 bases not matched to a gene. CDR3 length: 16 residues. CDR3 DNA sequence: TGTGCCAGCAGCCAACAACTAGCGGGAGTTGGCAATGAGCAGTTCTTC. Its protein is CASSQQLAGVGNEQFF.

The chain combines TRBV4-3 with TRBJ1-2; 10 bases match TRBD1. Germline V lookup: CDR1 LGHNA, CDR2 YSLEER. The length of the CDR3 is 15 residues. J was trimmed by 5 bases and V by 0 bases; bases with no gene match: 3. CDR3 amino acids: CASSQEGQGFYGYTF. In nucleotides, the CDR3 is TGCGCCAGCAGCCAAGAGGGACAGGGGTTTTATGGCTACACCTTC.

This chain connects TRBV3-1 to TRBJ2-1; 7 bases are shared with TRBD1. The CDR3 is made up of 12 amino acids. J lost 14 bases, V lost 0 bases, and 4 bases had no gene match. Germline loops: CDR1 LGHDT, CDR2 YNNKEL (reference sequence). CDR3 in amino acids: CASSQERTGKFF. CDR3 nucleotides: TGTGCCAGCAGCCAAGAACGGACAGGAAAGTTCTTC.

This rearrangement joins TRBV5-1 to TRBJ1-1, with TRBD1 matching 7 bases. The CDR3 has 15 residues. The J segment lost 5 bases and the V segment lost 4 bases, leaving 11 bases of the junction unmatched. Germline values: CDR1 SGHRS, CDR2 YFSETQ. DNA for the CDR3: TGCGCCAGCAGCGCGTCCAGGGGGTTGGGAACTGAAGCTTTCTTT. It encodes CASSASRGLGTEAFF.

The chain joins TRBV5-1 to TRBJ1-2; no reliable D call. The CDR3 runs 12 residues. Deletions cut 0 bases from V and 7 bases from J, with 7 bases between. CDR1 is SGHRS and CDR2 is YFSETQ in the germline V gene. The CDR3 DNA is TGCGCCAGCAGCTTGGAAAATCTTGGCTACACCTTC. Translation gives CASSLENLGYTF.

This clonotype was seen more than once but under ten times. The V call is TRBV5-1, the J call TRBJ2-1, with 11 bases matching TRBD1. V was clipped by 3 bases and J by 9 bases; unmatched bases: 8. CDR1 and CDR2 from the germline V gene are SGHRS and YFSETQ. The CDR3 sequence is 15 residues long. The CDR3 protein is CASSWTGGGGPEQFF. CDR3 bases: TGCGCCAGCAGCTGGACAGGGGGCGGAGGACCTGAGCAGTTCTTC. The full variable domain, rest sourced from reference TRBV5-1 and TRBJ2-1, is KAGVTQTPRYLIKTRGQQVTLSCSPISGHRSVSWYQQTPGQGLQFLFEYFSETQRNKGNFPGRFSGRQFSNSRSEMNVSTLELGDSALYLCASSWTGGGGPEQFFGPGTRLTVL.

The rearrangement uses TRBV15 and TRBJ2-7; D uncertain. V was pared by 4 bases and J by 7 bases, with 11 bases between. The germline V gene has CDR1 LNHNV and CDR2 YYDKDF (reference sequence). CDR3 length equals 12 residues. CDR3 nucleotide sequence: TGTGCCACCAGCACGGGTTTGGAGGAGCAGTACTTC. Its translation: CATSTGLEEQYF.

This clonotype was recorded a few times. The J gene is TRBJ1-1, the V gene TRBV4-1; 8 nucleotides match TRBD1. V gave up 1 base and J gave up 1 base; unmatched junction bases: 14. This CDR3 has 19 residues. Germline-derived CDR1 and CDR2 are MGHRA and YSYEKL. This chain's CDR3 is CASSQAGGASRSPNTEAFF. The CDR3 nucleotides are TGCGCCAGCAGCCAAGCAGGGGGCGCGAGCCGATCCCCGAACACTGAAGCTTTCTTT.

The genes are TRBV2 and TRBJ1-4; no firm D call. Germline-derived CDR1 and CDR2 are SNHLY and FYNNEI. V was trimmed by 8 bases and J by 5 bases, leaving 12 bases between them. The length of the CDR3 is 13 residues. CDR3 in amino acids: CASSAQINEKLFF. For the CDR3, the DNA is TGTGCCAGCTCGGCACAGATAAATGAAAAACTGTTTTTT. The variable domain in full, completed from reference TRBV2 and TRBJ1-4, reads EPEVTQTPSHQVTQMGQEVILRCVPISNHLYFYWYRQILGQKVEFLVSFYNNEISEKSEIFDDQFSVERPDGSNFTLKIRSTKLEDSAMYFCASSAQINEKLFFGSGTQLSVL.

This rearrangement joins TRBV20-1 to TRBJ2-7; D is perhaps TRBD2 (7 bases). Per the germline V gene, CDR1 is DFQATT and CDR2 is SNEGSKA (reference sequence). The CDR3 contains 13 residues. Trimming removed 1 base at V and 4 bases at J, with 11 bases between. CDR3: CSARGGGGYEQYF. For the CDR3, the DNA is TGCAGTGCTAGAGGGGGAGGGGGGTACGAGCAGTACTTC.

This sequence joins TRBV2 and TRBJ2-7, with TRBD1 matching over 8 bases. The CDR3 spans 15 residues. V lost 1 base to trimming and J lost 0 bases; unmatched junction nucleotides: 2. Germline lookup yields CDR1 SNHLY and CDR2 FYNNEI. The CDR3, as DNA: TGTGCCAGCAGTGAAGTGGACAGGGCCTCCTACGAGCAGTACTTC. Translated: CASSEVDRASYEQYF.

The rearrangement uses TRBV7-8 and TRBJ2-1, with 7 bases identical to TRBD1. Germline CDR1 and CDR2: SGHVS and FQNEAQ. V dropped 0 bases and J dropped 7; count of bases not matched to a gene: 6. The CDR3 is 15 residues long. The chain's CDR3 is CASSLARDRHNEQFF. CDR3 sequence (DNA): TGTGCCAGCAGCTTAGCCCGGGACAGACATAATGAGCAGTTCTTC.

This clonotype was detected only a few times. The gene calls are TRBV24-1 and TRBJ2-3; unclear D gene. V was pared by 4 bases and J by 2 bases, with 3 bases between. The CDR3 spans 12 residues. Looked up from germline, CDR1 is KGHDR and CDR2 is SFDVKD. As DNA, the CDR3 is TGTGCCACCAGTGACCCCACAGATACGCAGTATTTT. Amino acids: CATSDPTDTQYF.

This chain uses TRBV4-3 with TRBJ2-3, with D possibly being TRBD1 or TRBD2 (5 bases each). The CDR3 sequence is 15 residues long. Germline CDR1 and CDR2: LGHNA and YSLEER. V lost 4 bases, J lost 0 bases, and 11 bases lay in between. CDR3 coding DNA: TGCGCCAGCAGCCTTGGGACCTCTAGCACAGATACGCAGTATTTT. It yields the protein CASSLGTSSTDTQYF.